This T cell receptor (beta chain) was recorded in a study of cytomegalovirus exposure and HLA in healthy donors. Regarding the study as a whole: In all likelihood, a cluster of highly shared sequence variants was a sequencing artifact. It was reported that the classifier diagnosed cytomegalovirus status with high specificity and sensitivity in both the original and validation cohorts. Within a later analysis, the majority of CMV-associated TCR beta chains appeared HLA-restricted. A list of roughly 160 TCR beta chains associated with cytomegalovirus was given.

Notes on this clone: Its antigen remains unidentified.

The V gene lost 2 bases and the J gene lost 14 bases, with 16 bases spanning the gap. Per germline, CDR1 GTSNPN and CDR2 SVGIG (reference sequence). CDR3 length: 13 amino acids. PCR primers comprised 60 Vbeta and 13 Jbeta primers. Some clones are missing from TCRdb's copy, which holds only in-frame ones; the method was immunoSEQ multiplex PCR. The sample records 130,000 to 150,000 clones, around three quarters being singletons. This receptor was obtained from a man between 18 and 29 years old in good health and CMV-seronegative. The chain employs TRBV30 and TRBJ1-6; D gene ambiguous. What was sequenced was PBMCs. CDR3: CAWSPDPNIALHF. The CDR3 DNA follows: TGTGCCTGGAGTCCCGATCCGAATATAGCCCTCCACTTT.